The clone carrying this T cell receptor beta chain turned up a few times. Its matching antigen is unknown. Via MiXCR, TCRdb re-called the RT-PCR reads, giving one row per CDR3 protein. The table includes fewer than 250,000 distinct CDR3 sequences, about 15% detected once. This record belongs to a study of response to subunit inactivated influenza vaccine. Points from the study as a whole: It was suggested by the authors that few new T cells are recruited by each seasonal influenza vaccination.

Sequenced material: CD8+ T cells sorted from PBMCs, taken around 5 days after vaccination. The source of this sequence is a man between 50 and 59 years old who received an inactivated influenza vaccine.

The CDR3 is CASSEGVSNQPQHF. DNA of the CDR3: TGCGCCAGCAGTGAGGGGGTTAGCAATCAGCCCCAGCATTTT. This sequence joins TRBV10-2 and TRBJ1-5, with unresolved D. CDR1 WSHSY and CDR2 SAAADI come from the germline V gene. The CDR3 totals 14 residues. Trimming pared 2 bases from V and 0 bases from J, leaving 5 bases between.